Sequencing of this T cell receptor (beta chain) was carried out in a study of control samples from healthy donors and cancer patients. This table comes from immunoSEQ multiplex PCR, and its TCRdb copy is limited to in-frame clones, with some not included. Here the sample spans 150,000 or so clones, 92% being singletons. The CDR3 runs 17 residues. V lost 3 bases and J lost 0, with 16 bases in between. Germline CDR1 and CDR2: SGHRS and YFSETQ. The clonotype comes from a woman in her fifties or sixties in good health. V gene TRBV5-1 combines with J gene TRBJ2-1, with D possibly matching TRBD2 (7 bases). The sample was blood. CDR3: CASSSRRGGASYNEQFF. The CDR3 nucleotides read TGCGCCAGCAGCTCCCGAAGGGGGGGAGCCTCCTACAATGAGCAGTTCTTC.